This T cell receptor beta chain was profiled in a study of monozygotic twins with inflammatory bowel disease. Via template switching, UMIs carrying a 6-nucleotide sample barcode were introduced. TCRdb re-called the 5' RACE reads, yielding one record per CDR3 amino acid sequence without DNA. The sample data list about 380,000 distinct CDR3 sequences. Sequences were obtained from blood. This clonotype was obtained from a human donor with ulcerative colitis or Crohn's disease, or a healthy co-twin of an affected twin (not recorded which).

The CDR3 loop reads CASSPGQGRPEAFF. The rearrangement links TRBV11-2 to TRBJ1-1; checking the TCRdb D call of TRBD1 is not possible without DNA. CDR3 length: 14 residues. The V gene's germline CDR1 is SGHAT and CDR2 FQNNGV. Complete variable domain (other parts from reference TRBV11-2 and TRBJ1-1): EAGVAQSPRYKIIEKRQSVAFWCNPISGHATLYWYQQILGQGPKLLIQFQNNGVVDDSQLPKDRFSAERLKGVDSTLKIQPAKLEDSAVYLCASSPGQGRPEAFFGQGTRLTVV.